This paragraph reports one TCR beta chain. Its antigen is not identified. The library came from three nested PCR rounds adapted from ARM-PCR protocols. MiXCR, run by TCRdb on the multiplex PCR reads, gives a single entry per CDR3 protein. The table shows approximately 70,000 distinct CDR3 sequences, with about three quarters occurring only once. RNA was extracted from bulk tissue without any cell sorting. This entry is derived from a study of tumor and adjacent non-tumor tissue in lung cancer. About the research overall: The cohort had roughly 12 adenocarcinoma, 2 squamous cell and 1 small cell patients. Around 4.4 million productive TCRbeta reads were obtained per sample on average. Study outcomes and limitations: Significantly higher TCR diversity was found in tumor than normal lung.

The sample consisted of lung tumor tissue. The source of this sequence is a man in his 60s with non-small cell lung cancer.

This CDR3 reads CSVNPGQGGDTQYF. The CDR3, as DNA: TGCAGTGTTAACCCCGGACAGGGTGGTGATACGCAGTATTTT. This chain connects TRBV20-1 to TRBJ2-3; TRBD1 matches at 8 bases. Germline V gene lookup returns CDR1 DFQATT and CDR2 SNEGSKA (reference sequence). V gave up 7 bases and J gave up 6 bases; unmatched junction bases: 12. The CDR3 totals 14 residues.